This is a list of T cell receptor beta chains from one sample in a study of metastatic and nonmetastatic thyroid tumors. TCRdb redid the clone calls on the PCR reads using MiXCR. The sample gives over 15,000 clones, over 20% of which show up once; over 15% is in the top ten. The specimen sequenced was tumor tissue. These receptors came from a female donor with papillary thyroid cancer or a benign thyroid nodule (not recorded which). Some clones in this sample may be carry-over from other donors' samples. CDR3s include the opening cysteine and the closing phenylalanine or tryptophan. D genes are given only for firm matches. The size entry is marked missing in some rows and otherwise reads once, few, many or a size class.

j_call	v_call	clone_size	d_call	cdr3_aa	cdr3_nt
TRBJ1-1	TRBV6-4	few	NA	CASSDSSMTEAFF	TGTGCCAGCAGTGACTCTAGTATGACTGAAGCTTTCTTT
TRBJ2-3	TRBV6-2/TRBV6-3	NA	NA	CASSYSDQSTQYF	TGTGCCAGCAGTTACTCGGATCAGAGTACGCAGTATTTT
TRBJ2-1	TRBV5-6	many	TRBD2	CASSKGTSGFNEQFF	TGTGCCAGCAGCAAAGGGACTAGCGGTTTCAATGAGCAGTTCTTC
TRBJ1-1	TRBV3-1	many	NA	CASSLQGGDTEAFF	TGTGCCAGCAGCCTTCAGGGAGGGGACACTGAAGCTTTCTTT
TRBJ1-5	TRBV19	few	TRBD1	CASTDREGQPQHF	TGTGCCAGTACCGACAGGGAAGGTCAGCCCCAGCATTTT
TRBJ1-6	TRBV7-9	many	NA	CASSLAHNSPLHF	TGTGCCAGCAGCTTAGCGCATAATTCACCCCTCCACTTT
TRBJ2-1	TRBV19	few	NA	CASSRGAHFTEQFF	TGTGCCAGTAGCCGGGGGGCGCATTTTACTGAGCAGTTCTTC
TRBJ2-7	TRBV5-4	many	NA	CASSSPGLTGEQYF	TGTGCCAGCAGCTCCCCGGGCCTAACGGGCGAGCAGTACTTC
TRBJ1-2	TRBV24-1	few	TRBD1	CATSDPDRNYGYTF	TGTGCCACCAGTGACCCGGACAGGAACTATGGCTACACCTTC
TRBJ1-6	TRBV6-1	many	NA	CASSDWGTYNSPLHF	TGTGCCAGCAGTGATTGGGGTACTTATAATTCACCCCTCCACTTT
TRBJ2-3	TRBV19	NA	TRBD1	CVSSIPGQLTDTQYF	TGTGTCAGTAGTATCCCGGGACAGCTCACAGATACTCAGTATTTT
TRBJ2-3	TRBV6-1	NA	NA	CASSVLGWDTQYF	TGTGCCAGCAGTGTCCTGGGGTGGGATACGCAGTATTTT
TRBJ1-2	TRBV6-1	few	TRBD1	CASSGTGGGYGYTF	TGTGCCAGTAGCGGGACAGGGGGAGGCTATGGCTACACCTTC
TRBJ1-2	TRBV5-8	NA	NA	CASSLGWRSNYGYTF	TGTGCCAGCAGCTTGGGATGGCGCTCTAACTATGGCTACACCTTC
TRBJ2-6	TRBV14	many	NA	CASSHLSGANVLTF	TGTGCCAGCAGCCACCTTAGTGGGGCCAACGTCCTGACTTTC